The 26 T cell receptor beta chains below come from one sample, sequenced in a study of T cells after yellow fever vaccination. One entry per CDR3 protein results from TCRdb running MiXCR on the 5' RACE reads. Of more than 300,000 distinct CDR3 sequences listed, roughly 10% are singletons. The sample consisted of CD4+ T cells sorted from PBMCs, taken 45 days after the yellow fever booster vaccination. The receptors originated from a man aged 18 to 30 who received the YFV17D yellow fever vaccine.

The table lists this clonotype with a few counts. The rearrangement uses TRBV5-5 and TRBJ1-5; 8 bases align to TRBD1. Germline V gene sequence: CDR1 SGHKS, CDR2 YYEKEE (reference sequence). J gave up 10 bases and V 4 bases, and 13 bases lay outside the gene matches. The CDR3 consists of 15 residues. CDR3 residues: CASSPATTGGVPQHF. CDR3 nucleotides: TGTGCCAGCAGCCCAGCTACAACAGGGGGTGTACCCCAGCATTTT.

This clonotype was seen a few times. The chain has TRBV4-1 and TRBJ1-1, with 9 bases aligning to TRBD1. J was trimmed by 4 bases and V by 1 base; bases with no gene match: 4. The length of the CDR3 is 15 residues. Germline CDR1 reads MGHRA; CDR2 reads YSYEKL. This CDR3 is CASSQVGTGSTEAFF. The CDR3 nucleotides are TGCGCCAGCAGCCAAGTTGGGACAGGGAGCACTGAAGCTTTCTTT.

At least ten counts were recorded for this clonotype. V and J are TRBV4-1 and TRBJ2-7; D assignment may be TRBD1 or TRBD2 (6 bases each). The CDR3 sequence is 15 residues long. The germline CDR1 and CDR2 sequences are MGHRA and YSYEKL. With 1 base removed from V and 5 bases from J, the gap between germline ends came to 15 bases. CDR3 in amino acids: CASSQGRGNRHEQYF. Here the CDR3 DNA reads TGCGCCAGCAGCCAAGGGAGGGGGAACCGCCACGAGCAGTACTTC.

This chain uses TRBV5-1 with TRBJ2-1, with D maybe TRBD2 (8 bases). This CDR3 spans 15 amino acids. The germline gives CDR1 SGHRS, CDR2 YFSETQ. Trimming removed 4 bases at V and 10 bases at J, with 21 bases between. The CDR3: CASSITGDGRVEQFF. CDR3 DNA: TGCGCCAGCAGCATTACAGGGGACGGGAGGGTAGAGCAGTTCTTC.

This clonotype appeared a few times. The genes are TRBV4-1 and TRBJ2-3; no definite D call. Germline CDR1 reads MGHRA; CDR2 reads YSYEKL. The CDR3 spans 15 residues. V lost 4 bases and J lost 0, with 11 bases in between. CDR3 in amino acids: CASSPPAPSTDTQYF. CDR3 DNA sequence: TGCGCCAGCAGCCCCCCGGCTCCTAGCACAGATACGCAGTATTTT.

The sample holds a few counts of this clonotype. CDR3 region: CSRGADTQYF. The CDR3 DNA reads TGCAGCCGCGGAGCAGATACGCAGTATTTT. V is TRBV20-1 and J is TRBJ2-3; no clear D. CDR3 size: 10 residues. The germline V gene has CDR1 DFQATT and CDR2 SNEGSKA (reference sequence).

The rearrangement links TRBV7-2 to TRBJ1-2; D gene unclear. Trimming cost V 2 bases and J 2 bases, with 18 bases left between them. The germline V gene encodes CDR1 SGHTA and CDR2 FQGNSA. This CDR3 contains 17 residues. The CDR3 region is CASSLSGDLRGNYGYTF. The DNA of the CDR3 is TGTGCCAGCAGCTTATCTGGGGATTTAAGAGGAAACTATGGCTACACCTTC.

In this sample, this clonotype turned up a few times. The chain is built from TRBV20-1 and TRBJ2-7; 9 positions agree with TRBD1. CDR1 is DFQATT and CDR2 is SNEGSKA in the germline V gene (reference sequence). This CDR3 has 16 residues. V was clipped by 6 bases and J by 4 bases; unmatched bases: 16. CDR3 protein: CSAGGPSDRGRYEQYF. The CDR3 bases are TGCAGTGCCGGAGGACCCTCGGACAGGGGACGGTACGAGCAGTACTTC.

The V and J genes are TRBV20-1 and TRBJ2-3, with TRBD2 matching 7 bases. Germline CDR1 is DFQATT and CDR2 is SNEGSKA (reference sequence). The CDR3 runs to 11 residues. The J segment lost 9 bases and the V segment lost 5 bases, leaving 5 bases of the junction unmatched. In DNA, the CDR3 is TGCAGTGCTTGGGGGGGACTCACGCAGTATTTT. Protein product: CSAWGGLTQYF.

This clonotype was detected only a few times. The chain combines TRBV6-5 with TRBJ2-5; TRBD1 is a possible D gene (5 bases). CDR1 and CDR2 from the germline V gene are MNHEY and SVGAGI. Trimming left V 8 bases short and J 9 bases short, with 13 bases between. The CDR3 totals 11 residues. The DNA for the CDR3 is TGTGCCAGCGGGGCAATCTGGGCCCAGTACTTC. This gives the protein CASGAIWAQYF.

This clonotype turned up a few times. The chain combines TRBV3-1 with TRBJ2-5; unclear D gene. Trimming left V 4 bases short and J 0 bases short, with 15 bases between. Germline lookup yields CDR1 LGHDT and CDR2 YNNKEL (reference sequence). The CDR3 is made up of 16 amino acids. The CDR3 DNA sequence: TGTGCCAGCAGCCGTACCCCGAGCGATTACCAAGAGACCCAGTACTTC. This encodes CASSRTPSDYQETQYF.

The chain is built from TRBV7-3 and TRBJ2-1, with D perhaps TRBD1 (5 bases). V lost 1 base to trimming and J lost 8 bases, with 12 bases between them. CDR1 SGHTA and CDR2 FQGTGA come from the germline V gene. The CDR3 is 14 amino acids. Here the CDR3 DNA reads TGTGCCAGCAGCTTAATGGGCAGGGCGGATGAGCAGTTCTTC. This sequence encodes CASSLMGRADEQFF.

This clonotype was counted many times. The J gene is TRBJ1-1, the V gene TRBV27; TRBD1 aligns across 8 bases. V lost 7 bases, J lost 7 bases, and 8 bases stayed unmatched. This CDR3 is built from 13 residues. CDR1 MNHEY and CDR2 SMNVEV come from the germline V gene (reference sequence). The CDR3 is CASTTWGTGEAFF. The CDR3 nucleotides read TGTGCCAGCACCACTTGGGGGACAGGTGAAGCTTTCTTT.

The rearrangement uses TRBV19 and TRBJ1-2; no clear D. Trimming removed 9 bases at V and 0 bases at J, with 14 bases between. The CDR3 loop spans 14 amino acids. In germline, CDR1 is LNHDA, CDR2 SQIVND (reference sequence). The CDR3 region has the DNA TGTGCCAGCCAACCGGGATACGCTAACTATGGCTACACCTTC. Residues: CASQPGYANYGYTF.

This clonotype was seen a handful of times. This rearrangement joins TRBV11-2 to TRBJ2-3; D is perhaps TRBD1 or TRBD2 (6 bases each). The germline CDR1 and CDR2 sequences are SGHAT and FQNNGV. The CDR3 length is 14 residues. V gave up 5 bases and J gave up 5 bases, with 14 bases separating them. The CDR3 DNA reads TGTGCCAGCAGCCCAAGGAGGGGGGAAGATACGCAGTATTTT. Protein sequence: CASSPRRGEDTQYF.

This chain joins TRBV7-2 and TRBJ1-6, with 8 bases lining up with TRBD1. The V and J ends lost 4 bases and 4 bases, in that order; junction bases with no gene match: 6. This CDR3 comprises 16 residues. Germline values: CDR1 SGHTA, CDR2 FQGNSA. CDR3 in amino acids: CASSSQGAIYNSPLHF. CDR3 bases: TGTGCCAGCAGCTCGCAGGGGGCTATTTATAATTCACCCCTCCACTTT. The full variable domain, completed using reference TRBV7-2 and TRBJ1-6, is GAGVSQSPSNKVTEKGKDVELRCDPISGHTALYWYRQSLGQGLEFLIYFQGNSAPDKSGLPSDRFSAERTGGSVSTLTIQRTQQEDSAVYLCASSSQGAIYNSPLHFGNGTRLTVT.

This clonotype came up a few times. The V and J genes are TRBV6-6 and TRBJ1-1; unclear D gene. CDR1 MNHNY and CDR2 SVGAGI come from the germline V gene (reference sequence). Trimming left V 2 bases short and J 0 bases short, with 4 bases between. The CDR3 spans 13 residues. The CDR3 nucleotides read TGTGCCAGCAGTTACGCCCTGAACACTGAAGCTTTCTTT. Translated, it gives CASSYALNTEAFF.

The CDR3 DNA follows: TGTGCCAGCAGCCGCGGTTCGGGGGTGGTTACAGATACGCAGTATTTT. Translating it yields CASSRGSGVVTDTQYF. V is TRBV7-2 and J is TRBJ2-3, with D maybe TRBD2 (6 bases). The length of the CDR3 is 16 residues. Looked up from germline, CDR1 is SGHTA and CDR2 is FQGNSA. V lost 5 bases and J 3 bases, leaving 18 bases between the germline ends. The full variable domain, rest sourced from reference TRBV7-2 and TRBJ2-3, is GAGVSQSPSNKVTEKGKDVELRCDPISGHTALYWYRQSLGQGLEFLIYFQGNSAPDKSGLPSDRFSAERTGGSVSTLTIQRTQQEDSAVYLCASSRGSGVVTDTQYFGPGTRLTVL.

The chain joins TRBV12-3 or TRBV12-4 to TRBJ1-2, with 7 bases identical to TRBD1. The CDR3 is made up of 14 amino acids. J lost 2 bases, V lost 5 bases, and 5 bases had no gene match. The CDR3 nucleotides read TGTGCCAGCAGTCCCCAGACAGGGAACTATGGCTACACCTTC. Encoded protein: CASSPQTGNYGYTF.

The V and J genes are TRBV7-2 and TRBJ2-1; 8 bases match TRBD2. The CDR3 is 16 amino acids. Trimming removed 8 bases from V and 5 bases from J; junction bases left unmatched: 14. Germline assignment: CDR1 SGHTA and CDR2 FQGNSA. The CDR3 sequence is CASAGRRVSGDNEQFF. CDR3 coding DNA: TGTGCCAGCGCTGGGAGGAGGGTTAGCGGGGACAATGAGCAGTTCTTC.

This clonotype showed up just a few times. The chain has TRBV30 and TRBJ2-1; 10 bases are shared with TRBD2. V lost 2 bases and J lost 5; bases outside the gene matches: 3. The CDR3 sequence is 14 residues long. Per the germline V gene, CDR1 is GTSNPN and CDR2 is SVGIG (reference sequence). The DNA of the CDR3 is TGTGCCTGGAGTCTAGCGGGGGTAAACAATGAGCAGTTCTTC. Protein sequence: CAWSLAGVNNEQFF.

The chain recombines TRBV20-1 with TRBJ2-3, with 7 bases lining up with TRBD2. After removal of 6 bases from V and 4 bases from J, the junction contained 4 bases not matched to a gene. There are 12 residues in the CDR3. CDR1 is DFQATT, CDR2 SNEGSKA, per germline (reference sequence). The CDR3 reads CSARGGADTQYF. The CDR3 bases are TGCAGTGCCCGGGGAGGGGCAGATACGCAGTATTTT.

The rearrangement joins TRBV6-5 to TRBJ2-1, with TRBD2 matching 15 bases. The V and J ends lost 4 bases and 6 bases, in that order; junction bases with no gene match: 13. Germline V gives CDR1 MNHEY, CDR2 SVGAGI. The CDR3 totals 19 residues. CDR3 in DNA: TGTGCCAGCAGTTCTTGGACTAGCGGGGGGGCCCGGGTCTTCAATGAGCAGTTCTTC. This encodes CASSSWTSGGARVFNEQFF.

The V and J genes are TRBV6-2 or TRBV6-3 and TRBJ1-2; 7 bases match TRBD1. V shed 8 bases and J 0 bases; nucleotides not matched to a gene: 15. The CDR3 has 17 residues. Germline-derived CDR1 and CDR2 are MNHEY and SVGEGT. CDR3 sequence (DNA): TGTGCCAGCCGGACGACAGGGTTCTTTTCCCCTAACTATGGCTACACCTTC. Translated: CASRTTGFFSPNYGYTF.

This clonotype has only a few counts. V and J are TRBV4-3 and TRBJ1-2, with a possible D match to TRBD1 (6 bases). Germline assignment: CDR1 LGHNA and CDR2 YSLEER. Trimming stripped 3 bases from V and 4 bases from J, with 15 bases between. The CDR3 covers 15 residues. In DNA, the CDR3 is TGCGCCAGCAGCCAGATAAGGGGGGGCGTCTATGGCTACACCTTC. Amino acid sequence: CASSQIRGGVYGYTF.

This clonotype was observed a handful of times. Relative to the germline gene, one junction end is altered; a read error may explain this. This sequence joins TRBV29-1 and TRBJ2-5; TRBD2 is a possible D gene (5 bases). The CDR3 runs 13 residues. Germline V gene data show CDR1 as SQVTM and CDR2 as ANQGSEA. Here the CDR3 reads CSAEQGLGETQYF. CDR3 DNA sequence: TGCAGCGCTGAACAAGGACTTGGGGAGACCCAGTACTTC.